This T cell receptor beta chain came from a study of beta chain features in type 1 diabetes. The entirety of the isolated RNA underwent reverse transcription, so expressed TCRB transcripts were sequenced. Sequenced by immunoSEQ multiplex PCR; TCRdb stores in-frame clones only, minus some. Among approximately 170,000 clones, approximately 9% were seen once, and the ten largest hold 2% to 2.5%. The V gene end was trimmed by 4 bases and the J gene end by 1 base; junction bases not matched to a gene: 5. CDR1 is SGHRS, CDR2 YFSETQ, per germline. CDR3 length equals 14 residues. The TCR originated in a woman between 18 and 29 years old in good health. The sequenced sample consisted of central memory CD4+ T cells from blood. This chain joins TRBV5-1 and TRBJ2-7, with 7 bases matching TRBD2. CDR3 nucleotides: TGCGCCAGCAGCGTACGAGCGGGATCCTACGAGCAGTACTTC. Translating gives CASSVRAGSYEQYF.